The 5 T cell receptor beta chains in this list originate from one sample, sequenced in a study of CD8+ T cells in alopecia areata. RNA was extracted and reverse transcribed into cDNA as the sequencing template. The assay was immunoSEQ multiplex PCR, and TCRdb's table has in-frame clones only and misses some. This table holds about 150,000 clones, roughly 62% found once. The specimen was CD4+ T cells sorted from blood, collected at week 0. The receptors were sampled from a human donor with alopecia areata.

DNA for the CDR3: TGTGCCAGCTCACCACGAGGGAAGGAGACCCAGTACTTC. It encodes CASSPRGKETQYF. V is TRBV18 and J is TRBJ2-5; D is possibly TRBD2 (5 bases). The germline V gene has CDR1 KGHSH and CDR2 LQKENI. The CDR3 is 13 amino acids. Trimming pared 1 base from V and 5 bases from J, leaving 8 bases between.

The sample holds a few counts of this clone. V gene TRBV10-3 combines with J gene TRBJ2-7; possibly TRBD1 or TRBD2 for D (5 bases each). The CDR3 contains 15 residues. Trimming left V 0 bases short and J 2 bases short, with 11 bases between. Per the germline V gene, CDR1 is ENHRY and CDR2 is SYGVKD. This CDR3 is CAISESGSRAYEQYF. The CDR3 nucleotides read TGTGCCATCAGTGAGTCGGGGAGCAGGGCCTACGAGCAGTACTTC.

The chain recombines TRBV10-3 with TRBJ2-7; D possibly corresponds to TRBD2 (6 bases). Germline V gene data show CDR1 as ENHRY and CDR2 as SYGVKD. The CDR3 is 13 residues long. V was shortened by 3 bases and J by 5 bases, with 11 bases between the two germline ends. CDR3 nucleotide sequence: TGTGCCATCAGTGATTACACTAGCAACGAGCAGTACTTC. As protein: CAISDYTSNEQYF.

The chain employs TRBV9 and TRBJ2-1; 7 bases are a match to TRBD1. Per the germline V gene, CDR1 is SGDLS and CDR2 is YYNGEE. The ends lost 3 bases at V and 9 bases at J; junction bases unmatched: 15. The CDR3 has 16 residues. CDR3 protein: CASSARQGLTVGEQFF. For the CDR3, the DNA is TGTGCCAGCAGCGCGAGACAGGGCCTTACGGTCGGTGAGCAGTTCTTC.

To note about this clone: At one end the junction does not follow the germline gene, possibly because of a read error. The chain joins TRBV29-1 to TRBJ2-3; D not certain. The germline V gene has CDR1 SQVTM and CDR2 ANQGSEA. The CDR3 consists of 14 residues. The CDR3 loop is CSVEVGTSTDTQYF. CDR3 DNA: TGCAGCGTCGAAGTGGGTACTAGCACAGATACGCAGTATTTT.